Given below is one TCR beta chain in context. This clone's antigen is unknown. Qualities for individual bases were not recorded, and no much larger clone is one base off. The library came from the immunoSEQ multiplex PCR assay. Held by TCRdb, this immuneACCESS table contains in-frame sequences only and omits some clones. Under half of the omission traces to an unresolved V gene where checked; the cause of the rest is unknown. The sample includes around 53,000 clones, with more than 90% observed a single time. 3% to 3.5% of the sample goes to the ten largest clones. The data derive from a study of T cell changes during pregnancy in multiple sclerosis (dated by TCRdb to 2018 to 2020). Regarding the research as a whole: The study looked at changes in the T cell repertoire across pregnancy in women with multiple sclerosis.

The germline V end is reduced by 6 bases and the J end by 9 bases; junction bases left unmatched: 2. Sequences SNHLY (CDR1) and FYNNEI (CDR2) are obtained from the germline V gene. There are 11 amino acids in the CDR3, from cysteine to phenylalanine inclusive. Only the CDR3 portion is preserved as DNA: 33 bases, with reading frame beginning at the first base. Recombination joined TRBV2 with TRBJ1-1; the central 9 bases match TRBD1. The clonotype was recovered from a female donor with multiple sclerosis, enrolled in a pregnancy study. This sample comprised CD8+ T cells from peripheral blood mononuclear cells, obtained before pregnancy. CDR3 protein: CASRGTGKAFF. The bases read TGTGCCAGCAGGGGGACAGGGAAAGCTTTCTTT.